Following are 19 T cell receptor beta chains from one sample sequenced in a study of cytomegalovirus exposure and HLA in healthy donors. 13 Jbeta primers and 60 Vbeta primers were used for the PCR. Profiled with immunoSEQ multiplex PCR; TCRdb holds only in-frame clones, not every one. The profile shows 90,000 to 100,000 clones, less than 85% of them singletons. The source material was PBMCs. The receptors here all came from a woman in her sixties in good health and CMV-seropositive.

This clone was picked up many times. This sequence joins TRBV2 and TRBJ1-1; D not certain. Trimming pared 11 bases from V and 1 base from J, leaving 14 bases between. Germline loops: CDR1 SNHLY, CDR2 FYNNEI. The length of the CDR3 is 13 residues. The CDR3 sequence is CAGTVVENTEAFF. CDR3 coding DNA: TGTGCCGGAACAGTGGTTGAGAACACTGAAGCTTTCTTT.

This clone was observed once. The chain uses TRBV29-1 and TRBJ1-2; unclear D gene. The CDR3 runs 11 residues. The V gene's germline CDR1 is SQVTM and CDR2 ANQGSEA. Trimming took off 3 bases at V and 8 bases at J, with 10 bases between the two ends. CDR3 sequence reads: CSVERSGGYTF. As DNA, the CDR3 is TGCAGCGTTGAGAGGTCCGGGGGCTACACCTTC.

V is TRBV7-3 and J is TRBJ1-2; D is unclear. Trimming removed 5 bases from V and 8 bases from J, with 15 bases in between. The CDR3 covers 13 residues. The germline gives CDR1 SGHTA, CDR2 FQGTGA. This chain's CDR3 is CASSQTGTEGYTF. The CDR3, as DNA: TGTGCCAGCAGCCAGACTGGTACCGAGGGCTACACCTTC.

The chain is built from TRBV5-6 and TRBJ2-1; 8 bases align to TRBD2. Looked up from germline, CDR1 is SGHDT and CDR2 is YYEEEE. This CDR3 comprises 16 residues. V was pared by 4 bases and J by 6 bases, with 12 bases of the junction left unmatched. CDR3 sequence: CASSRLATRVGNEQFF. The CDR3 coding sequence is TGTGCCAGCAGCCGACTAGCGACAAGAGTAGGCAATGAGCAGTTCTTC.

J is TRBJ2-3 and V is TRBV2; D is uncertain. This CDR3 has 14 amino acids. V gave up 3 bases and J gave up 1 base, with 8 bases separating them. Germline loops: CDR1 SNHLY, CDR2 FYNNEI. The CDR3 DNA sequence: TGTGCCAGCAGTGAGTACCAGGGCACAGATACGCAGTATTTT. It encodes CASSEYQGTDTQYF.

This clone was seen only a few times. This sequence joins TRBV10-1 and TRBJ2-2; TRBD1 matches at 7 bases. CDR1 is WNHNN, CDR2 SYGVQD, per germline (reference sequence). This CDR3 is 13 amino acids long. The V segment lost 6 bases and the J segment 5 bases; nucleotides outside the gene matches: 3. The CDR3 bases are TGCGCCAGCAGAGAACAGGGGACCGGGGAGCTGTTTTTT. This codes for CASREQGTGELFF.

This clone was detected only a few times. This rearrangement joins TRBV4-1 to TRBJ1-2, with unresolved D. V lost 4 bases and J 8 bases, leaving 14 bases between the germline ends. Germline V gives CDR1 MGHRA, CDR2 YSYEKL. This CDR3 is 13 amino acids long. CDR3: CASSPQDSWGYTF. CDR3 coding DNA: TGCGCCAGCAGCCCGCAGGACTCTTGGGGCTACACCTTC.

The chain couples TRBV19 to TRBJ2-7, with 9 positions matching TRBD1. From germline, CDR1 is LNHDA and CDR2 SQIVND (reference sequence). This CDR3 has 15 amino acids. The J segment lost 2 bases and the V segment lost 3 bases, leaving 5 bases of the junction unmatched. The CDR3 region is CASSITGTGTYEQYF. In DNA, the CDR3 is TGTGCCAGTAGTATTACCGGGACAGGGACCTACGAGCAGTACTTC.

This chain uses TRBV14 with TRBJ2-2, with 9 positions matching TRBD2. The V gene's germline CDR1 is SGHDN and CDR2 FVKESK. V dropped 3 bases and J dropped 11; count of bases not matched to a gene: 1. The length of the CDR3 is 12 residues. The CDR3 loop reads CASSQGTSELFF. The DNA of the CDR3 is TGTGCCAGCAGCCAGGGGACTAGCGAGCTGTTTTTT.

The CDR3 DNA sequence: TGTGCCACCAGCGGGAGTGGGACATTTACTAGCACAGATACGCAGTATTTT. This sequence encodes CATSGSGTFTSTDTQYF. The chain couples TRBV15 to TRBJ2-3, with TRBD1 as a possible D gene (6 bases). Germline CDR1 reads LNHNV; CDR2 reads YYDKDF (reference sequence). The V end lost 5 bases, the J end lost 0 bases, and 18 bases lay between the germline ends. This CDR3 is built from 17 residues.

The chain has TRBV10-2 and TRBJ2-1, with TRBD2 matching over 12 bases. Germline trimming cut 8 bases from V and 0 bases from J; bases unmatched to any gene: 11. From germline, CDR1 is WSHSY and CDR2 SAAADI. The CDR3 contains 18 residues. The CDR3 DNA reads TGCGCCAGCGGCGGACTAGCGGGATTCCCGAGCTCCTACAATGAGCAGTTCTTC. Residues: CASGGLAGFPSSYNEQFF.

V is TRBV2 and J is TRBJ2-7; the D gene is possibly TRBD1 (5 bases). The CDR3 sequence is 14 residues long. Looked up from germline, CDR1 is SNHLY and CDR2 is FYNNEI. Deletions cut 6 bases from V and 3 bases from J, with 15 bases between. DNA of the CDR3: TGTGCCAGCAGGGAGACAGATTACGGCTACGAGCAGTACTTC. Encoded protein: CASRETDYGYEQYF.

This clone came up a few times. This chain uses TRBV6-5 with TRBJ1-5; 8 bases agree with TRBD1. The CDR3 totals 15 residues. V gave up 2 bases and J gave up 4 bases; unmatched junction bases: 4. Germline V lookup: CDR1 MNHEY, CDR2 SVGAGI. CDR3 DNA: TGTGCCAGCAGTTACGGGACAGGTGAAAATCAGCCCCAGCATTTT. Translated: CASSYGTGENQPQHF.

The rearrangement uses TRBV19 and TRBJ2-1; 8 bases map to TRBD1. CDR3 size: 15 residues. Trimming cost V 4 bases and J 4 bases; bases outside gene matches: 6. In germline, CDR1 is LNHDA, CDR2 SQIVND (reference sequence). The CDR3 DNA reads TGTGCCAGTAGTAAAAGGGACAGGAGTTACAATGAGCAGTTCTTC. It translates to CASSKRDRSYNEQFF.

This chain links TRBV9 with TRBJ2-5, with 7 bases fitting TRBD1. The CDR3 totals 14 residues. CDR1 and CDR2 from the germline V gene are SGDLS and YYNGEE. With V trimmed by 0 bases and J by 2 bases, 1 base remained unmatched. The DNA for the CDR3 is TGTGCCAGCAGCGTAGCGGGACAGCAAGAGACCCAGTACTTC. Translating it yields CASSVAGQQETQYF.

V gene TRBV5-5 combines with J gene TRBJ1-5; 11 bases are a match to TRBD1. In germline, CDR1 is SGHKS, CDR2 YYEKEE (reference sequence). V shed 0 bases and J 5 bases; nucleotides not matched to a gene: 4. The length of the CDR3 is 16 residues. CDR3 loop: CASSLGTGGTYQPQHF. CDR3 DNA: TGTGCCAGCAGCTTGGGGACAGGGGGCACCTATCAGCCCCAGCATTTT.

The chain carries TRBV6-5 and TRBJ1-1, with D maybe TRBD1 (5 bases). The V end was cut by 6 bases, the J end by 1 base, with 15 bases between. Germline V gene data show CDR1 as MNHEY and CDR2 as SVGAGI. The CDR3 covers 15 residues. CDR3 amino acids: CASRHGSGGNTEAFF. The CDR3 DNA is TGTGCCAGCAGACACGGAAGCGGGGGGAACACTGAAGCTTTCTTT.

The chain combines TRBV6-1 with TRBJ2-7, with 10 nucleotides matching TRBD1. Trimming removed 1 base from V and 2 bases from J; junction bases left unmatched: 2. CDR1 and CDR2 (germline): MNHNS, SASEGT. The CDR3 is made up of 15 amino acids. CDR3 coding DNA: TGTGCCAGCAGTGAAGAGACAGGGGGCCCCTACGAGCAGTACTTC. This encodes CASSEETGGPYEQYF.

The rearrangement joins TRBV19 to TRBJ2-2; 9 bases are a match to TRBD1. The ends lost 6 bases at V and 4 bases at J; junction bases unmatched: 9. The CDR3 sequence is 16 residues long. Germline CDR1 reads LNHDA; CDR2 reads SQIVND (reference sequence). As DNA, the CDR3 is TGTGCCAGTAGACCGGGACAGGGTATTATCACCGGGGAGCTGTTTTTT. Residues: CASRPGQGIITGELFF.